This TCR beta chain was identified in a study of blood T cell repertoires in COVID-19. Overall study context: Samples representing acute and convalescent COVID-19 were sourced from the United States, Italy and Spain.

Ages ranged from roughly 18 to 100 years, with residence in 24 US areas. Cohorts were assigned according to the clinical history that participants reported. CDR1 MDHEN and CDR2 SYDVKM come from the germline V gene. CDR3 length: 14 residues. V was shortened by 3 bases and J by 4 bases, with 12 bases between the two germline ends. In the original workflow: Amplifying reference gene primers gave estimates of nucleated cell counts. Sequenced by immunoSEQ multiplex PCR; TCRdb stores in-frame clones only, minus some. The DNA was the basis for D and trimming; V, J and clone size are from that table. The sample holds some 270,000 clones, about 87% seen once.

This sequence originates from a woman aged 40 to 49 who had been exposed to COVID-19. The chain joins TRBV28 to TRBJ1-2, with D uncertain. The source material was PBMCs or T cells enriched from blood (not recorded which). CDR3 amino acids: CASSFPGQVYGYTF. The CDR3 coding sequence is TGTGCCAGCAGTTTTCCCGGCCAGGTCTATGGCTACACCTTC.